What follows is one T cell receptor (beta chain) and its context. This sample was taken from a study of blood T cells in healthy people across ages. CDR1 and CDR2 (germline): MNHEY, SMNVEV (reference sequence). The CDR3 totals 14 residues. V was cut by 3 bases and J by 2 bases, with 11 bases left in between. A second roughly 7 to 11 cycle PCR used barcoded and J-beta primers. TCRdb re-called the 5' RACE reads through MiXCR, storing one row per CDR3 protein. The repertoire holds hundreds of thousands of distinct CDR3 sequences, with 58% as singletons. The sequence was collected from a man under 40 in good health. Sequenced input: blood. The chain employs TRBV27 and TRBJ2-7, with D perhaps given as TRBD1 or TRBD2 (5 bases each). CDR3 residues: CASSFRVGAYEQYF. The CDR3 region has the DNA TGTGCCAGCAGTTTTCGGGTGGGGGCCTACGAGCAGTACTTC.